This TCR beta chain was identified in a study of blood T cell repertoires in COVID-19. Original processing notes: By means of reference gene primer amplification, nucleated cell counts were estimated. Repertoires were generated with immunoSEQ multiplex PCR, while TCRdb's copy carries only in-frame clones and drops some. V and J calls and clone size come straight from that table; D and trimming were deduced from the DNA. The profile shows 120,000 to 150,000 clones, 75% to 90% of them singletons. CDR1 and CDR2 from the germline V gene are LNHNV and YYDKDF (reference sequence). The CDR3 sequence is 16 residues long. Trimming took 1 base from V and 0 from J, leaving 12 bases between them.

The specimen was peripheral blood. This clonotype was obtained from a man aged 50-60 years who had recovered from COVID-19. The chain carries TRBV15 and TRBJ1-1; D may be TRBD1 (6 bases). The CDR3 loop reads CATSRVPGDLNTEAFF. DNA of the CDR3: TGTGCCACCAGCAGAGTACCAGGGGACCTGAACACTGAAGCTTTCTTT.